The 17 T cell receptor beta chains reported below all come from one sample, sequenced in a study of regulatory T cells in long-lasting Graves disease. Time point: newly diagnosed GD, antithyroid drugs for less than 3 months. The TCR library was made from RNA that had been extracted from PBMCs in TRIzol. In building TCR beta libraries, iRepertoire HTBI primers were used together with Arm-PCR of CDR3 regions. MiXCR, applied by TCRdb to the multiplex PCR reads, yields one record per CDR3 protein. Here the sample spans 680,000 or so distinct CDR3 sequences, 16% being singletons. This sample also belongs to another study, concerning T cells in Graves' hyperthyroidism and ophthalmopathy.

Sample: peripheral blood mononuclear cells (PBMCs), taken at new diagnosis, from a patient treated with antithyroid drugs. Every receptor here comes from a woman aged 25-40 years with Graves disease.

V gene TRBV3-1 combines with J gene TRBJ2-1; TRBD2 aligns across 13 bases. The CDR3 covers 16 residues. CDR1 is LGHDT and CDR2 is YNNKEL in the germline V gene (reference sequence). The J segment lost 7 bases and the V segment lost 8 bases, leaving 11 bases of the junction unmatched. Written as DNA, the CDR3 is TGTGCCAGCGCCACTAGCGGGAGGGTAAGGACGAATGAGCAGTTCTTC. Translating gives CASATSGRVRTNEQFF.

The rearrangement uses TRBV5-4 and TRBJ2-1; D perhaps matches TRBD2 (6 bases). Germline CDR1 SGHNT, CDR2 YYREEE (reference sequence). The CDR3 consists of 14 residues. The germline V and J ends were trimmed by 4 bases and 6 bases, with 14 bases remaining between them. CDR3 sequence reads: CASSTTSIANEQFF. CDR3 bases: TGTGCCAGCAGCACGACTAGTATCGCCAATGAGCAGTTCTTC.

Many counts were recorded for this clonotype. The V and J genes are TRBV27 and TRBJ1-6; D not resolved. This CDR3 spans 16 amino acids. Trimming left V 5 bases short and J 5 bases short, with 16 bases between. CDR1 and CDR2 from the germline V gene are MNHEY and SMNVEV (reference sequence). The DNA of the CDR3 is TGTGCCAGCAGTCCTACGAGTTCCCGGAATAATTCACCCCTCCACTTT. Protein product: CASSPTSSRNNSPLHF.

This clonotype was seen ten or more times. The chain is built from TRBV28 and TRBJ1-5, with D possibly matching TRBD1 (6 bases). Germline values: CDR1 MDHEN, CDR2 SYDVKM. This CDR3 region has 21 residues. Deletions cut 5 bases from V and 0 bases from J, with 29 bases between. The CDR3 reads CASSPVLETQGRAISNQPQHF. The CDR3 DNA reads TGTGCCAGCAGTCCCGTTCTTGAAACACAGGGTAGGGCTATTAGCAATCAGCCCCAGCATTTT.

This clonotype was detected once. The chain combines TRBV5-1 with TRBJ2-1, with 10 bases aligning to TRBD2. In germline, CDR1 is SGHRS, CDR2 YFSETQ. The length of the CDR3 is 18 residues. V lost 4 bases, J lost 4 bases, and 14 bases stayed unmatched. The CDR3 region has the DNA TGCGCCAGCAGCCCGCCAAACTATCGGACTAGCGGATACAATGAGCAGTTCTTC. Amino acids: CASSPPNYRTSGYNEQFF.

V is TRBV9 and J is TRBJ2-1; D not resolved. The CDR3 loop spans 14 amino acids. Trimming left V 2 bases short and J 0 bases short, with 6 bases between. Germline CDR1 and CDR2: SGDLS and YYNGEE. The CDR3 sequence is CASSVEHSYNEQFF. CDR3 DNA: TGTGCCAGCAGCGTTGAGCACTCCTACAATGAGCAGTTCTTC.

This rearrangement joins TRBV3-1 to TRBJ2-1, with 11 bases that match TRBD1. Germline trimming cut 1 base from V and 7 bases from J; bases unmatched to any gene: 9. Germline V lookup: CDR1 LGHDT, CDR2 YNNKEL (reference sequence). CDR3 length: 17 amino acids. The CDR3 loop is CASSQVDMGQGDNEQFF. The CDR3 nucleotides are TGTGCCAGCAGCCAAGTGGATATGGGACAGGGGGATAATGAGCAGTTCTTC.

This clonotype has a count of ten or more. The chain has TRBV3-1 and TRBJ2-5; D is unclear. The CDR3 runs to 13 residues. The V and J ends lost 2 bases and 8 bases respectively, with 12 bases between them. Germline loops: CDR1 LGHDT, CDR2 YNNKEL (reference sequence). The CDR3, as DNA: TGTGCCAGCAGCCAATTGAACAGACCTACCCAGTACTTC. It codes for CASSQLNRPTQYF.

The CDR3 bases are TGCGCCAGCAGCTTGGGACAGGGTCAAGGGGAAAAACTGTTTTTT. The encoded protein is CASSLGQGQGEKLFF. The chain combines TRBV5-1 with TRBJ1-4; 7 bases line up with TRBD1. This CDR3 is 15 amino acids long. In germline, CDR1 is SGHRS, CDR2 YFSETQ. The J segment lost 8 bases and the V segment lost 0 bases, leaving 7 bases of the junction unmatched.

The rearrangement links TRBV5-1 to TRBJ2-1; D unclear. This CDR3 has 11 amino acids. Germline V lookup: CDR1 SGHRS, CDR2 YFSETQ. Trimming took off 5 bases at V and 9 bases at J, with 9 bases between the two ends. CDR3 in amino acids: CASSSMGEQFF. The CDR3 DNA is TGCGCCAGCAGTTCAATGGGTGAGCAGTTCTTC.

Ten or more counts support this clonotype. The rearrangement uses TRBV7-3 and TRBJ1-6; 7 bases align to TRBD1. The CDR3 consists of 15 residues. CDR1 and CDR2 from the germline V gene are SGHTA and FQGTGA. Trimming removed 3 bases from V and 7 bases from J; junction bases left unmatched: 6. This chain's CDR3 is CASSLGGGLNSPLHF. CDR3 nucleotides: TGTGCCAGCAGCTTGGGAGGGGGCCTGAATTCACCCCTCCACTTT.

This clonotype was counted at least ten times. This chain connects TRBV7-2 to TRBJ1-5; D is possibly TRBD1 (6 bases). Germline CDR1 and CDR2: SGHTA and FQGNSA. V shed 5 bases and J shed 0 bases, with 11 bases lying between them. The CDR3 has 15 amino acids. The CDR3 loop reads CASSPDRNSNQPQHF. Written as DNA, the CDR3 is TGTGCCAGCAGCCCGGACAGAAATAGCAATCAGCCCCAGCATTTT.

The chain recombines TRBV25-1 with TRBJ2-7; 9 bases map to TRBD2. CDR3 length: 20 residues. V was pared by 6 bases and J by 0 bases, with 21 bases of the junction left unmatched. Germline CDR1 reads MGHDK; CDR2 reads SYGVNS. CDR3 in DNA: TGTGCCAGCAGGGCCGGACAGGCAGATAGCGGGAGAGGATCCTCCTACGAGCAGTACTTC. It yields the protein CASRAGQADSGRGSSYEQYF.

The CDR3 protein is CASIDQGLGLAFF. DNA of the CDR3: TGTGCCAGCATCGACCAGGGACTCGGTCTAGCTTTCTTT. The chain recombines TRBV6-1 with TRBJ1-1, with D possibly being TRBD1 (5 bases). Germline V gene lookup returns CDR1 MNHNS and CDR2 SASEGT. The CDR3 consists of 13 residues. V was shortened by 7 bases and J by 10 bases, with 19 bases between the two germline ends.

This clonotype was detected many times. The gene calls are TRBV28 and TRBJ1-2; 9 nucleotides agree with TRBD1. V gave up 7 bases and J gave up 0 bases; unmatched junction bases: 3. This CDR3 spans 14 amino acids. The germline V gene encodes CDR1 MDHEN and CDR2 SYDVKM. The CDR3: CASMTGGANYGYTF. The DNA of the CDR3 is TGTGCCAGCATGACAGGGGGAGCTAACTATGGCTACACCTTC.

With respect to this clonotype: The CDR3 carries no conserved terminal phenylalanine or tryptophan, so it likely arises from a read error. The chain joins TRBV27 to TRBJ2-7; the match to TRBD1 covers 8 bases. Germline lookup yields CDR1 MNHEY and CDR2 SMNVEV (reference sequence). CDR3 length equals 16 residues. The J segment lost 2 bases and the V segment lost 5 bases, leaving 11 bases of the junction unmatched. The CDR3 here is CASSRDRRLGAYEQYL. The CDR3 DNA sequence: TGTGCCAGCAGTAGGGACAGGCGCCTTGGAGCCTACGAGCAGTACCTC.

The gene calls are TRBV27 and TRBJ1-6; D gene unclear. The CDR3 is 17 amino acids. The V and J ends lost 2 bases and 0 bases respectively, with 11 bases between them. CDR1 is MNHEY and CDR2 is SMNVEV in the germline V gene (reference sequence). The CDR3 spells CASSLHRDCSYNSPLHF. The CDR3 DNA is TGTGCCAGCAGTTTACACCGTGATTGCTCCTATAATTCACCCCTCCACTTT.